This T cell receptor (beta chain) was found in a study of blood T cell repertoires in COVID-19. On the study more broadly: Material from acute and convalescent COVID-19 was sourced from the United States, Italy and Spain.

Methods used by the authors: Cell counts per sample came from amplifying reference gene primers. Assay: immunoSEQ multiplex PCR; the TCRdb copy retains only in-frame clones and omits some. V and J calls and clone size are as listed in that table; D and trimming were resolved from the DNA. Altogether some 330,000 clones are present, roughly nine tenths being singletons, with the ten largest covering approximately 17%. Trimming cost V 5 bases and J 5 bases; bases outside gene matches: 6. Germline CDR1 reads SNHLY; CDR2 reads FYNNEI. CDR3 size: 15 residues. The sample taken for sequencing was PBMCs or T cells enriched from blood (not recorded which). The TCR comes from a woman aged 25-40 years who had recovered from COVID-19. The chain links TRBV2 to TRBJ2-5; 12 bases are a match to TRBD2. The CDR3 here is CASSPYGTSGETQYF. In nucleotides, the CDR3 is TGTGCCAGCAGTCCATACGGGACTAGCGGGGAGACCCAGTACTTC.